This T cell receptor beta chain was recovered during a study of blood T cell repertoires in COVID-19 (dated by TCRdb to the early 2020s). In terms of the full investigation: Collaborator samples came from the United States, Italy and Spain and covered acute and convalescent phases of COVID-19. The samples were drawn from two sources: the first 160 participants of the ongoing ImmuneRACE study, and 1,254 subjects contributed by 6 global collaborators. The sample metadata nearly always contained a de-identified subject ID, COVID-19 status, age in years and sex. The dataset comprised deeply sampled blood TCRbeta repertoires from subjects exposed to, actively infected with, or recovered from COVID-19. HLA class I and class II types, where available, came from metadata supplied by the sample provider rather than from assay-based typing. The material from the prospective study consisted of cDNA or gDNA derived from T cells, B-cell-depleted T cells, or PBMCs. The repertoires were released in a freely available public database meant as a resource for research on the immune response to SARS-CoV-2. The full study reports these points: Clinical and demographic metadata were provided uncurated, with the amount varying by source and participant.

Regarding this clone: Its antigen is currently not known. Base-call qualities are not available, and no considerably larger clone is one nucleotide away.

Relative to germline, V is 3 bases shorter and J is 1 base shorter, with 10 bases between their ends. Measured from the cysteine to the phenylalanine, the CDR3 is 14 residues long. This entry keeps only the CDR3 DNA: 42 bases, framed from base 1. Via the germline V gene (reference sequence), CDR1 is LNHDA and CDR2 SQIVND. TCRbeta CDR3 regions were amplified from genomic DNA using the immunoSEQ Assay, a bias-controlled multiplex PCR. Per the authors' processing: The number of nucleated cells in each sample was estimated by amplification of reference gene primers within the assay. To quantify the absolute abundance of each unique TCRbeta CDR3 rearrangement, sequence reads were collapsed and filtered. For each sample, productive Simpson clonality was calculated as the square root of Simpson's diversity index across productive rearrangements. In its TCRdb copy, this immuneACCESS table keeps in-frame sequences only and misses some clones. Where compared with another copy, unresolved V genes explain less than half of these, and the others have no known cause. V and J calls and clone size are as listed in that table; D and trimming were resolved from the DNA. The sample yields under 65,000 clones; roughly 89% were counted once. Of the sample, around 6.4% falls within the top ten clones.

One collaborating source in Seattle enrolled patients while the patients were actively infected and followed the patients over time throughout the course of disease. The collaborating institutions used their own protocols to collect whole blood in K2EDTA tubes. For TCRbeta analysis, collaborators shipped samples as frozen whole blood, isolated PBMCs, or DNA extracted from either of those sample types. This clonotype was sampled from a woman aged 55 to 70 with COVID-19, enrolled during active disease. The rearrangement combines TRBV19 with TRBJ2-7; no D gene call is confident. The specimen sequenced was peripheral blood. This receptor has the CDR3 CASSITVESYEQYF. DNA sequence: TGTGCCAGTAGTATTACAGTGGAATCCTACGAGCAGTACTTC.